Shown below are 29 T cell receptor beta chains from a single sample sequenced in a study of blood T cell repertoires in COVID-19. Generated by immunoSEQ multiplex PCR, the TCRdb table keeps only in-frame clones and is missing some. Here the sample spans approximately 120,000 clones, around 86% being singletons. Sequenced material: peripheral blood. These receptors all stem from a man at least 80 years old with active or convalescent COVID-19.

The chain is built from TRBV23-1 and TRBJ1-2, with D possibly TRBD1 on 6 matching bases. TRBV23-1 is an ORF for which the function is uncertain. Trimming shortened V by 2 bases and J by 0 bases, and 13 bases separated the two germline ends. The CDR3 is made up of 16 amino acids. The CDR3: CASSQPNREANYGYTF. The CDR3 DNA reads TGCGCCAGCAGTCAACCCAACAGGGAAGCTAACTATGGCTACACCTTC.

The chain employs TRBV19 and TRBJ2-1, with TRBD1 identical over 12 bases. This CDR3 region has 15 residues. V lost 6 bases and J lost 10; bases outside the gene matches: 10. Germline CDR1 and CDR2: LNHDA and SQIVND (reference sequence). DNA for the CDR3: TGTGCCAGTAGATCTCCGGGACAGGGGGCTGGGGAGCAGTTCTTC. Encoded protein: CASRSPGQGAGEQFF.

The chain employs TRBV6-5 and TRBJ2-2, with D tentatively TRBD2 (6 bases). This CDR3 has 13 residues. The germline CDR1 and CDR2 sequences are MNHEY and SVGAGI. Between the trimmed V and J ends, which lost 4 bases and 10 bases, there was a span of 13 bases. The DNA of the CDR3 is TGTGCCAGCAGTTCCACGGGGGTTGTGGAGCTGTTTTTT. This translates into CASSSTGVVELFF.

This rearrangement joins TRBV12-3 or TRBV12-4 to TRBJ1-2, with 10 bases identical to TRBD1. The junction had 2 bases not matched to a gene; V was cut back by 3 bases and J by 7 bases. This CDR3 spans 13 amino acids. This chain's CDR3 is CASSLGTGVGYTF. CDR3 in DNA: TGTGCCAGCAGTTTGGGGACAGGGGTTGGCTACACCTTC.

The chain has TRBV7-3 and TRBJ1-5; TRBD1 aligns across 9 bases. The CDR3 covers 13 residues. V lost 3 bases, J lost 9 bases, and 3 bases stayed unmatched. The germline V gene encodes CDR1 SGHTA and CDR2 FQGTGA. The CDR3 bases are TGTGCCAGCAGCTTGGGACAGGGATGGCCCCAGCATTTT. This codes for CASSLGQGWPQHF.

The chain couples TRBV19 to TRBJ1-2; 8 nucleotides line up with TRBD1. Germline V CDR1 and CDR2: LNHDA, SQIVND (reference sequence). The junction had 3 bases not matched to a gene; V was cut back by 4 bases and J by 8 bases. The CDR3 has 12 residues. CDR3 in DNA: TGTGCCAGTAGTAGACAGGGGATCGGCTACACCTTC. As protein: CASSRQGIGYTF.

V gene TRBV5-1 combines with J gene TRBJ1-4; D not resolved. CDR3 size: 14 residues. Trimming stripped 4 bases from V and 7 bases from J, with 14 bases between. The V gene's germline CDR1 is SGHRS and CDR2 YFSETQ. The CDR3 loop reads CASSPSGSPEKLFF. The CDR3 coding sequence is TGCGCCAGCAGCCCCTCCGGGAGCCCTGAAAAACTGTTTTTT.

CDR3 amino acids: CASGLDSRNTGELFF. CDR3 coding DNA: TGTGCCAGCGGGTTGGACTCCCGAAACACCGGGGAGCTGTTTTTT. The rearrangement links TRBV5-6 to TRBJ2-2; maybe TRBD2 (5 bases). Germline CDR1 and CDR2: SGHDT and YYEEEE. The ends were cut back, 7 bases at V and 2 bases at J, with 15 bases in the middle. CDR3 length equals 15 residues.

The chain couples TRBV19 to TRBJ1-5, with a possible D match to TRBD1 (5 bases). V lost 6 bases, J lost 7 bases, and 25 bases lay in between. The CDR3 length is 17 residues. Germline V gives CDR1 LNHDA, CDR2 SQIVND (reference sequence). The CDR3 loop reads CASSINLGGGRGQPQHF. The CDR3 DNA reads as TGTGCCAGTAGCATAAACCTGGGGGGAGGGCGCGGACAGCCCCAGCATTTT.

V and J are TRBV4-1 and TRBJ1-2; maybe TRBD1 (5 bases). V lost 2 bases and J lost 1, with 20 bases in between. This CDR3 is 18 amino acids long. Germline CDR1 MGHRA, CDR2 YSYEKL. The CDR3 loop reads CASSQTGTPFALNYGYTF. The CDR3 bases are TGCGCCAGCAGCCAAACCGGGACTCCCTTTGCCCTTAACTATGGCTACACCTTC.

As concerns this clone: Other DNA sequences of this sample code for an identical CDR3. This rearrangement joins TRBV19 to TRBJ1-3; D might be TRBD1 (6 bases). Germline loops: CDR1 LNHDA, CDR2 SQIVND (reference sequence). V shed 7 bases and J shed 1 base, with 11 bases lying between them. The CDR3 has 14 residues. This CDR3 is CASTRGGSGNTIYF. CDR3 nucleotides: TGTGCCAGTACACGAGGGGGATCTGGAAACACCATATATTTT.

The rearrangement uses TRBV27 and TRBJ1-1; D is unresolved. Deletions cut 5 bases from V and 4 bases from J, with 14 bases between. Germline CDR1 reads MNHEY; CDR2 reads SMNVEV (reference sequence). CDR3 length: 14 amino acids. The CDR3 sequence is CASSKQPLGTEAFF. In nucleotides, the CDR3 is TGTGCCAGCAGTAAACAGCCCTTGGGCACTGAAGCTTTCTTT.

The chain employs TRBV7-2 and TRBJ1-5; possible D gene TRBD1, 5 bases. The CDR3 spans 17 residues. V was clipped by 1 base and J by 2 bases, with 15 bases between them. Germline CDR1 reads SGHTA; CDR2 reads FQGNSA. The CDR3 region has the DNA TGTGCCAGCAGCTTAGACCCCGACAGTTACGGCAATCAGCCCCAGCATTTT. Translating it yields CASSLDPDSYGNQPQHF.

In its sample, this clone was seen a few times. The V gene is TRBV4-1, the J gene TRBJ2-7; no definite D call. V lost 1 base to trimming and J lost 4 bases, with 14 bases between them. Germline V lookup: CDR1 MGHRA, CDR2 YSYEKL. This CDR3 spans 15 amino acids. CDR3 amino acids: CASSQGWSGRYEQYF. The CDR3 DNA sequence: TGCGCCAGCAGCCAAGGTTGGTCAGGAAGATACGAGCAGTACTTC.

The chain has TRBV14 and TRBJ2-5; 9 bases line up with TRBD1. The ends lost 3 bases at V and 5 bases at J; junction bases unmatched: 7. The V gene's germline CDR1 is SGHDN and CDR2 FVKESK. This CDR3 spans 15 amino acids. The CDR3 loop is CASSQVGTGTETQYF. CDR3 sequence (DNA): TGTGCCAGCAGCCAGGTCGGGACAGGGACCGAGACCCAGTACTTC. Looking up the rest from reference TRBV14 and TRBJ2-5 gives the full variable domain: EAGVTQFPSHSVIEKGQTVTLRCDPISGHDNLYWYRRVMGKEIKFLLHFVKESKQDESGMPNNRFLAERTGGTYSTLKVQPAELEDSGVYFCASSQVGTGTETQYFGPGTRLLVL.

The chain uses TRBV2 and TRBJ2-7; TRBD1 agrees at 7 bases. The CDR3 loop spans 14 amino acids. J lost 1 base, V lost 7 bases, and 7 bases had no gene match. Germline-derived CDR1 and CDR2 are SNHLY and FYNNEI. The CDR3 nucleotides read TGTGCCAGCAATGAGCTGGGACAGTCCTACGAGCAGTACTTC. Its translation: CASNELGQSYEQYF.

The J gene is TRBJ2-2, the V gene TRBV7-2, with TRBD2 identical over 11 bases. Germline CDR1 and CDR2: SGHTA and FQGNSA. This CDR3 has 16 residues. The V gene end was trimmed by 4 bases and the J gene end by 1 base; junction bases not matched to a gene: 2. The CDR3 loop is CASSSLAGGNTGELFF. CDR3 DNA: TGTGCCAGCAGCTCGCTAGCGGGAGGGAACACCGGGGAGCTGTTTTTT. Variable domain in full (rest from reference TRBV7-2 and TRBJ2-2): GAGVSQSPSNKVTEKGKDVELRCDPISGHTALYWYRQSLGQGLEFLIYFQGNSAPDKSGLPSDRFSAERTGGSVSTLTIQRTQQEDSAVYLCASSSLAGGNTGELFFGEGSRLTVL.

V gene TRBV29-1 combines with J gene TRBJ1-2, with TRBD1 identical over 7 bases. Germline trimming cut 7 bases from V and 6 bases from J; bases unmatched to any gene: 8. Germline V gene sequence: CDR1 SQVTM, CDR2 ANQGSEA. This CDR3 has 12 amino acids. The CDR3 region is CSAGGGTDGYTF. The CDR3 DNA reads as TGCAGCGCCGGAGGGGGGACAGATGGCTACACCTTC. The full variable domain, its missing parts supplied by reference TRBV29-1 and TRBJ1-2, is SAVISQKPSRDICQRGTSLTIQCQVDSQVTMMFWYRQQPGQSLTLIATANQGSEATYESGFVIDKFPISRPNLTFSTLTVSNMSPEDSSIYLCSAGGGTDGYTFGSGTRLTVV.

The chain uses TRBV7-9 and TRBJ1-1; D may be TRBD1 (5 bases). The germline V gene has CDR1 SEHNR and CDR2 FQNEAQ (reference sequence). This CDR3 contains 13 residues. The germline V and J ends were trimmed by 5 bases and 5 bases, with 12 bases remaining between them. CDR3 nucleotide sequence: TGTGCCAGCAGCATAACCGACAGAACTGAAGCTTTCTTT. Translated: CASSITDRTEAFF.

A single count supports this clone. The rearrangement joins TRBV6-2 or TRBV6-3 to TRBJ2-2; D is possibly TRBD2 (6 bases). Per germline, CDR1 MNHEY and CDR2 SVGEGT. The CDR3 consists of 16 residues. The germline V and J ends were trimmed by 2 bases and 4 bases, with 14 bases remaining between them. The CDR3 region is CASSYGGTRPTGELFF. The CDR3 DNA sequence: TGTGCCAGCAGTTACGGTGGGACTCGCCCCACCGGGGAGCTGTTTTTT.

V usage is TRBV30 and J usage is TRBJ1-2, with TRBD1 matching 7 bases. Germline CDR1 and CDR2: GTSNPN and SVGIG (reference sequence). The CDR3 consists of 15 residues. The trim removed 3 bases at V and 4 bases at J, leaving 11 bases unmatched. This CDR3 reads CAWRVGRGVGYGYTF. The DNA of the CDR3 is TGTGCCTGGAGGGTGGGCAGGGGGGTTGGCTATGGCTACACCTTC.

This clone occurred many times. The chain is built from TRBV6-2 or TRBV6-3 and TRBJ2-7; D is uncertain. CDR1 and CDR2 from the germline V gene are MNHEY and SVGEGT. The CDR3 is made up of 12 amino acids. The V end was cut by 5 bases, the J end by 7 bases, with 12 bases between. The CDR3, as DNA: TGTGCCAGCAGTCTTTTAGGCGGAGAGCAGTACTTC. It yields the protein CASSLLGGEQYF.

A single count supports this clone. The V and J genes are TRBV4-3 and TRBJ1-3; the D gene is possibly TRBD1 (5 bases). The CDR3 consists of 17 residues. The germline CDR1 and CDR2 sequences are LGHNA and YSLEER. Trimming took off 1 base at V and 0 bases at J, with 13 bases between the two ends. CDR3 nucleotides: TGCGCCAGCAGCCAAGCCAGGGTCCCACCCTCTGGAAACACCATATATTTT. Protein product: CASSQARVPPSGNTIYF.

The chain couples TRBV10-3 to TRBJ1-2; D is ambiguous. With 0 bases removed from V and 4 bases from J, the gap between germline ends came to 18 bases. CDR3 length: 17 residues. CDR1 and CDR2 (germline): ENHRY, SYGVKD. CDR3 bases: TGTGCCATCAGTGAGTCGGCCGGGGTTAAGGCTAGCTATGGCTACACCTTC. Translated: CAISESAGVKASYGYTF.

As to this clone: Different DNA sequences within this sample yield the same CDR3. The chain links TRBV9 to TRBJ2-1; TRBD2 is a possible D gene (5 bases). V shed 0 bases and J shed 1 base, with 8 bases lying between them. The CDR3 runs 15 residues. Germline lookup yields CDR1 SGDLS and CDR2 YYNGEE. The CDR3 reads CASSVGGGSYNEQFF. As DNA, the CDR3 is TGTGCCAGCAGCGTAGGAGGCGGGTCCTACAATGAGCAGTTCTTC.

DNA of the CDR3: TGTGCCAGCAGTGGTCTAGGGGGCTATGGCTACACCTTC. The encoded protein is CASSGLGGYGYTF. The chain employs TRBV2 and TRBJ1-2; a possible D gene is TRBD1 (6 bases). In germline, CDR1 is SNHLY, CDR2 FYNNEI. CDR3 length: 13 amino acids. V was cut by 4 bases and J by 4 bases, with 10 bases left in between.

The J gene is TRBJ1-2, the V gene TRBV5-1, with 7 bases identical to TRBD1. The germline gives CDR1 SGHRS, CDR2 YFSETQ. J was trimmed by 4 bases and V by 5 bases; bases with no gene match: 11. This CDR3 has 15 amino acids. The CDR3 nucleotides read TGCGCCAGCAGAAACCTCCCGACAGGGACCTATGGCTACACCTTC. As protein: CASRNLPTGTYGYTF.

CDR3: CASSLRTSSDTQYF. In nucleotides, the CDR3 is TGCGCCAGCAGCCTTCGGACTTCATCAGATACGCAGTATTTT. V gene TRBV5-1 combines with J gene TRBJ2-3; possible D gene TRBD2, 5 bases. The CDR3 sequence is 14 residues long. Germline V gives CDR1 SGHRS, CDR2 YFSETQ. Trimming cost V 4 bases and J 4 bases, with 13 bases left between them. Full variable domain (outside the CDR3, taken from reference TRBV5-1 and TRBJ2-3): KAGVTQTPRYLIKTRGQQVTLSCSPISGHRSVSWYQQTPGQGLQFLFEYFSETQRNKGNFPGRFSGRQFSNSRSEMNVSTLELGDSALYLCASSLRTSSDTQYFGPGTRLTVL.

The CDR3 spells CASSLEAQGMGELFF. The CDR3, as DNA: TGTGCCAGCAGCTTAGAAGCGCAGGGAATGGGGGAGCTGTTTTTT. V is TRBV11-2 and J is TRBJ2-2; perhaps TRBD1 as D (5 bases). CDR1 and CDR2 from the germline V gene are SGHAT and FQNNGV. V dropped 0 bases and J dropped 8 bases, with 13 bases sitting between them. The CDR3 runs 15 residues. The variable domain in full, completed from reference TRBV11-2 and TRBJ2-2, reads EAGVAQSPRYKIIEKRQSVAFWCNPISGHATLYWYQQILGQGPKLLIQFQNNGVVDDSQLPKDRFSAERLKGVDSTLKIQPAKLEDSAVYLCASSLEAQGMGELFFGEGSRLTVL.